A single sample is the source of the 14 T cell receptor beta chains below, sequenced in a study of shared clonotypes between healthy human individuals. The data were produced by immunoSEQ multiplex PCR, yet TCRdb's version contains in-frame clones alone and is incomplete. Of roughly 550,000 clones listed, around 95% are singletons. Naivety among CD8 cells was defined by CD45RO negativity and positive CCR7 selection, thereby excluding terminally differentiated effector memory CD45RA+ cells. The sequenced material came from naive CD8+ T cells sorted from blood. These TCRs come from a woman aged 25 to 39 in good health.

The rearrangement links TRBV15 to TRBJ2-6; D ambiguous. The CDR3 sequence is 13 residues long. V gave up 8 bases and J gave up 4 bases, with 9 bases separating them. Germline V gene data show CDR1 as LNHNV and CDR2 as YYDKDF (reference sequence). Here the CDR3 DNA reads TGTGCCACCGTAGAGCTAGGGGCCAACGTCCTGACTTTC. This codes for CATVELGANVLTF.

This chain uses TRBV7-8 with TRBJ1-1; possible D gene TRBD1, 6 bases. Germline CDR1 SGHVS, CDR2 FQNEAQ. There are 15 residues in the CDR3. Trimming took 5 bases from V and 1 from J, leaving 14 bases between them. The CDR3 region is CASSPSTGKNTEAFF. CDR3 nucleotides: TGTGCCAGCAGCCCGTCTACAGGGAAGAACACTGAAGCTTTCTTT. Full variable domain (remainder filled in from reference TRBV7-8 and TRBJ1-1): GAGVSQSPRYKVAKRGQDVALRCDPISGHVSLFWYQQALGQGPEFLTYFQNEAQLDKSGLPSDRFFAERPEGSVSTLKIQRTQQEDSAVYLCASSPSTGKNTEAFFGQGTRLTVV.

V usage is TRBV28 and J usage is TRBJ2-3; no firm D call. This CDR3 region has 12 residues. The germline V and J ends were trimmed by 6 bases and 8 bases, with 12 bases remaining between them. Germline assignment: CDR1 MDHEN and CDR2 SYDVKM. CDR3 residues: CASSLSPSTQYF. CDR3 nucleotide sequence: TGTGCCAGCAGCCTCAGCCCGTCTACGCAGTATTTT. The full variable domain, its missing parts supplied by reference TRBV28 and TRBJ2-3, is DVKVTQSSRYLVKRTGEKVFLECVQDMDHENMFWYRQDPGLGLRLIYFSYDVKMKEKGDIPEGYSVSREKKERFSLILESASTNQTSMYLCASSLSPSTQYFGPGTRLTVL.

The DNA for the CDR3 is TGTGCCAGCAGCCCGGAGAGGATATCCGCGTACCAAGAGACCCAGTACTTC. Translating it yields CASSPERISAYQETQYF. The chain combines TRBV5-6 with TRBJ2-5, with D unclear. CDR1 SGHDT and CDR2 YYEEEE come from the germline V gene. This CDR3 contains 17 residues. V shed 4 bases and J shed 0 bases, with 19 bases lying between them. The full variable domain, with the rest looked up from reference TRBV5-6 and TRBJ2-5, is DAGVTQSPTHLIKTRGQQVTLRCSPKSGHDTVSWYQQALGQGPQFIFQYYEEEERQRGNFPDRFSGHQFPNYSSELNVNALLLGDSALYLCASSPERISAYQETQYFGPGTRLLVL.

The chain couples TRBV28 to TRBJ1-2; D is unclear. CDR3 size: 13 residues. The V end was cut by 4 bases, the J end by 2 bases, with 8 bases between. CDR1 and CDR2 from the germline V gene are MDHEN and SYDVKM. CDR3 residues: CASSSDTNYGYTF. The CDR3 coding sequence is TGTGCCAGCAGTTCCGACACCAACTATGGCTACACCTTC.

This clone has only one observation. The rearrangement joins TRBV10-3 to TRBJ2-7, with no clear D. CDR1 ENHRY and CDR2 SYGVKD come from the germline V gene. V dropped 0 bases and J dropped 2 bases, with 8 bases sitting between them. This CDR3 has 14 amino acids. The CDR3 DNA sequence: TGTGCCATCAGTGAGTCGTACAGACCCTACGAGCAGTACTTC. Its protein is CAISESYRPYEQYF.

As DNA, the CDR3 is TGTGCCAGTAGTATAGTTCAGGGATCCGGGGAGCTGTTTTTT. Translating it yields CASSIVQGSGELFF. V is TRBV19 and J is TRBJ2-2; D might be TRBD1 (5 bases). The CDR3 sequence is 14 residues long. Germline CDR1 reads LNHDA; CDR2 reads SQIVND (reference sequence). V gave up 1 base and J gave up 6 bases, with 9 bases separating them.

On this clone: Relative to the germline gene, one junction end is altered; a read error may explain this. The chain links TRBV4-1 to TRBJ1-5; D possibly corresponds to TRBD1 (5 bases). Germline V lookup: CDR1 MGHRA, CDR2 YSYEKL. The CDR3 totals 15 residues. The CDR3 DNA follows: TGCGCCAGCAGCCAAGAATGGGATAGGGGCCAGCACCAGCATTTT. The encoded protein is CASSQEWDRGQHQHF.

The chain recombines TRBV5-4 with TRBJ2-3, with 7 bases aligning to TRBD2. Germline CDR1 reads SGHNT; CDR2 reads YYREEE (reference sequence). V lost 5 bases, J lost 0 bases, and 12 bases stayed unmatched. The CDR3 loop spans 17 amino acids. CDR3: CASRSWGGGTSTDTQYF. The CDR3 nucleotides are TGTGCCAGCAGATCCTGGGGGGGAGGGACTAGCACAGATACGCAGTATTTT. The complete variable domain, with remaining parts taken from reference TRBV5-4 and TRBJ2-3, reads ETGVTQSPTHLIKTRGQQVTLRCSSQSGHNTVSWYQQALGQGPQFIFQYYREEENGRGNFPPRFSGLQFPNYSSELNVNALELDDSALYLCASRSWGGGTSTDTQYFGPGTRLTVL.

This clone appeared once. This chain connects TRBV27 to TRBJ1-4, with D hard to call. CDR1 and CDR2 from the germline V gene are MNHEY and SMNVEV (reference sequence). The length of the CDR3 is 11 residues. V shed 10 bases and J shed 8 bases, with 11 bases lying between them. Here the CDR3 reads CATRLGEKLFF. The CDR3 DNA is TGTGCCACTCGACTGGGAGAAAAACTGTTTTTT.

CDR3 bases: TGTGCCAGCAGCATGGGACAGGGGGCGAGCGAGCAGTACTTC. Translated: CASSMGQGASEQYF. The V call is TRBV5-6, the J call TRBJ2-7; 12 nucleotides line up with TRBD1. J gave up 6 bases and V 4 bases, and 5 bases lay outside the gene matches. The germline gives CDR1 SGHDT, CDR2 YYEEEE. The CDR3 covers 14 residues.

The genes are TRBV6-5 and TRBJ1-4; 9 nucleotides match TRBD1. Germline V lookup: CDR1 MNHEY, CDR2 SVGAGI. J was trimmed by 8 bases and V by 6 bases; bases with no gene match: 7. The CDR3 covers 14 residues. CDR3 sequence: CASSRTGAGEKLFF. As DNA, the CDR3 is TGTGCCAGCAGCCGGACAGGGGCGGGGGAAAAACTGTTTTTT.

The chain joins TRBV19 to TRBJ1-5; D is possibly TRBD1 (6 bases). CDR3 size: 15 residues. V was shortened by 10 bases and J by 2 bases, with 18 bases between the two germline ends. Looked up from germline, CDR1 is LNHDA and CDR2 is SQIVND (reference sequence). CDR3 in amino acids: CATQLGPGGNQPQHF. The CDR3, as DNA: TGTGCCACCCAACTTGGCCCAGGGGGCAATCAGCCCCAGCATTTT.

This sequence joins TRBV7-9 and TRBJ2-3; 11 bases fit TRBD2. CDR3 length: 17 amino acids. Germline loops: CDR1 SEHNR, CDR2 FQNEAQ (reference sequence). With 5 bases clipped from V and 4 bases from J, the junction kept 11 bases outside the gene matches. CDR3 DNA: TGTGCCAGCAGCGCCGGCCCCCTAGCGGGAGGTGCAGATACGCAGTATTTT. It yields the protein CASSAGPLAGGADTQYF.